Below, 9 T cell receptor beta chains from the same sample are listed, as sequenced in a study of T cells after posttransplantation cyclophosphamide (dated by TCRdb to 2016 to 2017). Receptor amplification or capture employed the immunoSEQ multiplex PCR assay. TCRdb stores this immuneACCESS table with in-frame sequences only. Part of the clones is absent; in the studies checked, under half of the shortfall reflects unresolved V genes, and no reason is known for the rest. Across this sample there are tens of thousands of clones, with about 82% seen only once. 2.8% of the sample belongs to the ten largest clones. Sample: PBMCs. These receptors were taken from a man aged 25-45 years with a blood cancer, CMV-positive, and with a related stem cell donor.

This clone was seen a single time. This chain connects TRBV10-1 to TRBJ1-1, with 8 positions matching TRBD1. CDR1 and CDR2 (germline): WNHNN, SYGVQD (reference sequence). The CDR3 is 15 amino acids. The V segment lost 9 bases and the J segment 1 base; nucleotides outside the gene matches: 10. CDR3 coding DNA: TGCGCCAGAGGCGAATCCGGGACAGGGAACACTGAAGCTTTCTTT. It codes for CARGESGTGNTEAFF.

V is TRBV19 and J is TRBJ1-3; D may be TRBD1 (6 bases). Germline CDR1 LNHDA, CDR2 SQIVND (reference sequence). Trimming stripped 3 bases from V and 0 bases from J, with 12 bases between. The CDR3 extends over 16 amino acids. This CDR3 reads CASSITGLRSGNTIYF. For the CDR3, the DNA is TGTGCCAGTAGTATCACAGGGTTACGCTCTGGAAACACCATATATTTT.

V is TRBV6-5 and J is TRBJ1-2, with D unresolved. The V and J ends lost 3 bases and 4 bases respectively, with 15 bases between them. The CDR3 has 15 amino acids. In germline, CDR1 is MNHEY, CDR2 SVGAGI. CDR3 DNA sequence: TGTGCCAGCAGTTATACGACCGGGAGGGCCTATGGCTACACCTTC. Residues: CASSYTTGRAYGYTF.

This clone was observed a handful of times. The CDR3 nucleotides are TGTGCCAGCAGTTACTCGGGGACTAGCTTGTACGAGCAGTACTTC. It yields the protein CASSYSGTSLYEQYF. The chain uses TRBV6-5 and TRBJ2-7; the match to TRBD2 covers 9 bases. The CDR3 spans 15 residues. V was clipped by 0 bases and J by 4 bases; unmatched bases: 4. CDR1 and CDR2 (germline): MNHEY, SVGAGI.

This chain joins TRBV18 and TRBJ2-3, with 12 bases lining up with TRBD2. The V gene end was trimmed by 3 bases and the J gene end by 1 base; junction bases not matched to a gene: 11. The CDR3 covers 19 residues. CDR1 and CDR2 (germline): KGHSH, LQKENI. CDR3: CASSPRLAGVVRGTDTQYF. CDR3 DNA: TGTGCCAGCTCACCCCGACTAGCGGGAGTCGTCAGAGGCACAGATACGCAGTATTTT.

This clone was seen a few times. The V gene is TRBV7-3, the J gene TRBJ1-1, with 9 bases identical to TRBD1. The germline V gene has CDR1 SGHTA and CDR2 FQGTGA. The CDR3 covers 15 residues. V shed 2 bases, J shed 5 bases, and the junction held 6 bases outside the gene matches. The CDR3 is CASSLSGTGRTEAFF. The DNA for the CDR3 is TGTGCCAGCAGCTTATCCGGGACAGGGCGGACTGAAGCTTTCTTT.

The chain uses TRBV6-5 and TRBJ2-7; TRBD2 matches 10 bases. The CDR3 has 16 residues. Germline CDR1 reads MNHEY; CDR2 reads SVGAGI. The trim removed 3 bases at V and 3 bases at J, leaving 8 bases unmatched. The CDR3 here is CASSYRSSGSRYEQYF. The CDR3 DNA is TGTGCCAGCAGTTATAGATCTAGCGGGAGCCGCTACGAGCAGTACTTC.

CDR3 nucleotide sequence: TGTGCCAGCAGAGCACAGGGTTCGGGTGAAAACATTCAGTACTTC. It translates to CASRAQGSGENIQYF. The J gene is TRBJ2-4, the V gene TRBV6-1, with D possibly matching TRBD1 (6 bases). V dropped 6 bases and J dropped 5 bases, with 17 bases sitting between them. The V gene's germline CDR1 is MNHNS and CDR2 SASEGT. The CDR3 sequence is 15 residues long.

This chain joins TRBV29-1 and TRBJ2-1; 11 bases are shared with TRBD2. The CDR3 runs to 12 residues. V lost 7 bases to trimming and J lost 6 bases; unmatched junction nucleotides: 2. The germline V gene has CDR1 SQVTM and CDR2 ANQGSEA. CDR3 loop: CSAGTSGNEQFF. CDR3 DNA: TGCAGCGCCGGGACTAGCGGCAATGAGCAGTTCTTC.